This T cell receptor (beta chain) came from a study of blood T cell repertoires in COVID-19. The overall study: Whether acute or convalescent, the COVID-19 samples came from the United States, Italy and Spain. T cells, B-cell-depleted T cells, or PBMCs provided the cDNA or gDNA that served as material.

Study processing details: Amplification of reference gene primers provided the estimated nucleated cell counts. Clones were read by immunoSEQ multiplex PCR, and TCRdb kept only the in-frame ones, dropping some. The DNA was the basis for D and trimming; V, J and clone size are from that table. The sample lists about 46,000 clones; about 86% were seen once. Germline V gene sequence: CDR1 KGHSH, CDR2 LQKENI. With 4 bases removed from V and 2 bases from J, the gap between germline ends came to 14 bases. The CDR3 length is 16 residues. The V call is TRBV18, the J call TRBJ2-2; D call uncertain. Material: peripheral blood. This clonotype was obtained from a woman at least 80 years old with acute or convalescent COVID-19. CDR3 sequence: CASSLEALSNTGELFF. CDR3 sequence (DNA): TGTGCCAGCTCACTTGAGGCCCTCTCAAACACCGGGGAGCTGTTTTTT. Drawing the rest from reference TRBV18 and TRBJ2-2, the complete variable domain is NAGVMQNPRHLVRRRGQEARLRCSPMKGHSHVYWYRQLPEEGLKFMVYLQKENIIDESGMPKERFSAEFPKEGPSILRIQQVVRGDSAAYFCASSLEALSNTGELFFGEGSRLTVL.